This T cell receptor beta chain appears in the sequencing data of a study of blood T cell repertoires in COVID-19. Study overall: T cells, B-cell-depleted T cells, or PBMCs provided the cDNA or gDNA that served as material.

The CDR3 extends over 16 amino acids. Germline lookup yields CDR1 LNHDA and CDR2 SQIVND (reference sequence). Trimming removed 4 bases from V and 0 bases from J, with 16 bases in between. In the study's own analysis: Quantification of nucleated cells was approximated via reference gene primer amplification. TCRdb's copy holds only in-frame clones and misses some; the assay was immunoSEQ multiplex PCR. V, J and clone size reflect that table, while D and trimming were determined from the DNA. The sample shows roughly 75,000 clones, approximately 85% of them seen only once. The Seattle patients joined while their infection was active and were tracked longitudinally afterward.

Sequencing was performed on peripheral blood. V and J are TRBV19 and TRBJ2-7; maybe TRBD2 (6 bases). The sequence derives from a man in his fifties with COVID-19, enrolled during active disease. CDR3 DNA sequence: TGTGCCAGTAGTAAGTTCCGGGACTCCACCTCCTACGAGCAGTACTTC. This codes for CASSKFRDSTSYEQYF. The complete variable domain, with remaining parts taken from reference TRBV19 and TRBJ2-7, reads DGGITQSPKYLFRKEGQNVTLSCEQNLNHDAMYWYRQDPGQGLRLIYYSQIVNDFQKGDIAEGYSVSREKKESFPLTVTSAQKNPTAFYLCASSKFRDSTSYEQYFGPGTRLTVT.